This TCR beta chain derives from a study of PD-L1 blockade in urothelial cancer. Study-level background: Prior chemotherapy in patients spanned 0 to 3 regimens. Blood analysis was done at 3 weeks (second dose) and 6 weeks after treatment began.

V was pared by 0 bases and J by 4 bases, with 16 bases between. This CDR3 comprises 16 residues. CDR1 and CDR2 from the germline V gene are MNHNS and SASEGT. Profiling relied on immunoSEQ multiplex PCR, and the TCRdb table lists in-frame clones only, not all of them. The repertoire holds about 50,000 clones, with around 74% as singletons. Stated time point: pretreatment peripheral blood. Sequencing used PBMCs, obtained around atezolizumab (anti-PD-L1) treatment. V usage is TRBV6-1 and J usage is TRBJ2-7; D may be TRBD2 (6 bases). The TCR comes from a man in his 70s with urothelial cancer. For the CDR3, the DNA is TGTGCCAGCAGTGAAGCCGCCCTGTCTGGACTATACGAGCAGTACTTC. Protein: CASSEAALSGLYEQYF.